This T cell receptor (beta chain) is drawn from a study of blood T cell repertoires in COVID-19 (TCRdb year 2020). Turning to the overall study: Samples covering the acute and convalescent phases of COVID-19 were provided by collaborators in the United States, Italy and Spain. Deeply sampled blood TCRbeta repertoires from subjects exposed to, actively infected with, or recovered from COVID-19 were included in the dataset. A freely available public database, intended as a resource for researchers studying the immune response to SARS-CoV-2, is where the repertoires were released. Sample metadata almost always included a de-identified subject ID, COVID-19 status, age in years and sex. The samples were drawn from the first 160 participants of the ongoing ImmuneRACE study and from some 1,300 subjects provided by 6 global collaborators. Where HLA class I and class II types were available, the types were taken from metadata supplied by the sample provider, not from assay-based typing. The prospective study material was composed of cDNA or gDNA derived from T cells, B-cell-depleted T cells, or PBMCs. Broader findings and caveats from the paper: Clinical and demographic metadata were provided uncurated, with the amount varying by source and participant.

The immunoSEQ Assay, a bias-controlled multiplex PCR, was used to amplify TCRbeta CDR3 regions from genomic DNA. The source study handled its data this way. The number of nucleated cells in each sample was estimated by amplification of reference gene primers within the assay. To quantify the absolute abundance of each unique TCRbeta CDR3 rearrangement, sequence reads were collapsed and filtered. For each sample, productive Simpson clonality was calculated by taking the square root of Simpson's diversity index across productive rearrangements. The immuneACCESS repertoire file appears here via TCRdb, limited to in-frame rearrangements. These files lack a portion of the clones; in checked studies, under half of the deficit traces to unresolved V genes, and the cause of the others is not known. The DNA was the basis for D and trimming; V, J and clone size are from that table. This sample comprises 200,000 to 250,000 clones, 86% of them detected only once. 10% to 13% of the sample lies in the top ten.

At one collaborating source in Seattle, patients were enrolled during active infection and were followed longitudinally through the course of disease. Whole blood was collected in K2EDTA tubes by collaborating institutions according to the institutions' own protocols. Collaborator samples were shipped for TCRbeta analysis as frozen whole blood, isolated PBMCs, or DNA extracted from either sample type. Comment on this clone: Its antigen target is currently unknown. Base qualities are not provided; no much larger clone lies one nucleotide away.

The CDR3 sequence holds 16 residues, the cysteine and phenylalanine included. Left in the record is the CDR3 DNA by itself, 48 bases read in frame from the first base. At the junction V is shortened by 2 bases and J by 4 bases, with 14 bases in between. The germline V gene specifies MDHEN as CDR1 and SYDVKM as CDR2. The rearranged segments are TRBV28 and TRBJ1-4, with TRBD1 tentatively as D gene (6 bases match). Sequencing was done on a sample of peripheral blood. The receptor's source is a woman aged 45-60 years with COVID-19, enrolled during active disease. The bases are TGTGCCAGCAGTTTAAGAGGTTTACAGGGTAATGAAAAACTGTTTTTT. This sequence encodes CASSLRGLQGNEKLFF.